This T cell receptor (beta chain) came from a study of post-analysis software for immune sequencing data. Regarding the study as a whole: Comparison with controls showed significantly lower normalized Chao1 diversity in multiple sclerosis patients. Patients carried roughly 5 TRBV segments more frequently than controls did, and TRBV5-6, TRBV5-1 and TRBV20-1 were among them. Samples prepared in the same batch strongly co-clustered by F measure.

Unique molecular identifiers had been added to the TCR beta cDNA libraries. Some 500,000 cDNA molecules were obtained per 1 to 10 million input T cells. MiXCR was run by TCRdb on the PCR reads, yielding one entry per CDR3 protein. The data hold some 160,000 distinct CDR3 sequences, with approximately 35% observed a single time. The germline V gene encodes CDR1 SGHRS and CDR2 YFSETQ. The CDR3 totals 13 residues. The V end was cut by 8 bases, the J end by 1 base, with 12 bases between. Concerning this clonotype itself: What it binds is not known.

The TCR was taken from a girl under 18 with multiple sclerosis. The sample consisted of blood, taken after autologous hematopoietic stem cell transplantation. The V call is TRBV5-1, the J call TRBJ2-5, with unresolved D. The CDR3 here is CASSTELQETQYF. Written as DNA, the CDR3 is TGCGCCAGTAGCACAGAACTCCAAGAGACCCAGTACTTC.